This TCR beta chain was retrieved from a study of blood T cell repertoires in COVID-19. Study information: PBMCs, B-cell-depleted T cells, or T cells were the source of the cDNA or gDNA that made up the material.

In the original workflow: Amplification of reference gene primers was used by the study to estimate nucleated cell counts. The assay was immunoSEQ multiplex PCR, and TCRdb's table has in-frame clones only and misses some. The V and J calls and clone size were taken over from that table, and D and trimming were inferred from the DNA. The sample lists roughly 80,000 clones; roughly 80% were seen once. V was clipped by 3 bases and J by 4 bases; unmatched bases: 9. Germline CDR1 is SGDLS and CDR2 is YYNGEE. This CDR3 is built from 16 residues. The sample comprised peripheral blood. The clonotype originates from an elderly man with acute or convalescent COVID-19. This sequence joins TRBV9 and TRBJ1-2, with 10 bases that match TRBD1. CDR3 region: CASSEEAGTGVYGYTF. In DNA form, the CDR3 reads TGTGCCAGCAGCGAGGAAGCGGGGACAGGGGTCTATGGCTACACCTTC. The full variable domain, completed using reference TRBV9 and TRBJ1-2, is DSGVTQTPKHLITATGQRVTLRCSPRSGDLSVYWYQQSLDQGLQFLIQYYNGEERAKGNILERFSAQQFPDLHSELNLSSLELGDSALYFCASSEEAGTGVYGYTFGSGTRLTVV.